By proportion, the clone carrying this TCR beta chain is medium-sized. Its antigen is unknown. The CDR3 runs to 15 residues. Per the germline V gene, CDR1 is LGHNT and CDR2 is FRNRAP. V was trimmed by 1 base and J by 6 bases, leaving 13 bases between them. This sample was included in a study of type 1 regulatory T cells. Across the whole study: An in vitro protocol generated T-allo10, a Tr1-enriched, alloantigen-specific CD4 T cell product.

The graft donor-derived T-allo10 cells reportedly recognize host alloantigens, are anergic, and suppress alloantigen-specifically. MiXCR was run by TCRdb on the reads, yielding one entry per CDR3 protein. Counted here are roughly 71,000 distinct CDR3 sequences, roughly 60% occurring once; the ten biggest clones make up 7.6%. The TCR originated in a human donor in good health. The chain carries TRBV12-5 and TRBJ2-1, with unresolved D. The sequenced sample consisted of cultured T cells, either the whole culture or a sorted T cell fraction (not recorded which). Sample subset: Tr1-enriched cell product generated in vitro against host alloantigens. The CDR3 DNA is TGTGCTAGTGGTTTGGGGACCCCAGGCCCCAATGAGCAGTTCTTC. Its translation is CASGLGTPGPNEQFF.